This TCR beta chain originates from a study of beta chain features in type 1 diabetes. The V gene end was trimmed by 3 bases and the J gene end by 4 bases; junction bases not matched to a gene: 9. The CDR3 length is 19 residues. Germline CDR1 SGDLS, CDR2 YYNGEE. Expressed TCRB transcripts were sequenced because the isolated RNA had all been reverse transcribed beforehand. Clones were read by immunoSEQ multiplex PCR, and TCRdb kept only the in-frame ones, dropping some. The sample lists about 360,000 clones; roughly 12% were seen once. Regarding the study as a whole: A moderate, significant TCRB CDR3 shortening appeared in type 1 diabetes across four CD4+ subsets.

This clone was counted between two and nine times. The antigen is unknown. The chain links TRBV9 to TRBJ2-2; TRBD2 matches at 16 bases. This TCR derives from a woman aged 18-29 years with type 1 diabetes. Sequenced input: naive CD4+ T cells from blood. In DNA, the CDR3 is TGTGCCAGCAGCGAACCGGGACTAGCGGGAGGGCGGCCCACCGGGGAGCTGTTTTTT. It specifies CASSEPGLAGGRPTGELFF.